This T cell receptor beta chain was recovered during a study of shared clonotypes between healthy human individuals. CD45RO-negative, CCR7-selected cells formed the naive CD8 fraction, which excluded terminally differentiated effector memory CD45RA+ cells. The donors, healthy adults who were HIV-negative, had experienced no recent acute infections or vaccinations. The germline V gene encodes CDR1 SGDLS and CDR2 YYNGEE. With V trimmed by 9 bases and J by 7 bases, 9 bases remained unmatched. This CDR3 is 13 amino acids long. Study findings and constraints: Clonotype sharing across donors was expected to vary with sequencing depth. Shared clonotypes: approximately 5% naive CD4, 3.5% to 4% naive CD8, about 2.5% memory CD4, 0.35% to 0.5% memory CD8.

Regarding this clone: The antigen remains unidentified.

The protocol was immunoSEQ multiplex PCR, while the TCRdb copy is restricted to in-frame clones and leaves out a portion. Seen here are some 2 million clones, around 96% observed once, and the top ten hold roughly 1%. The receptor was isolated from a man younger than 35 in good health. The sequenced sample was naive CD8+ T cells sorted from blood. The rearrangement links TRBV9 to TRBJ2-1; 8 nucleotides align to TRBD1. The CDR3 sequence is CATGQGASNEQFF. Here the CDR3 DNA reads TGTGCCACTGGACAGGGTGCATCAAATGAGCAGTTCTTC. The whole variable domain, filled in from reference TRBV9 and TRBJ2-1, reads DSGVTQTPKHLITATGQRVTLRCSPRSGDLSVYWYQQSLDQGLQFLIQYYNGEERAKGNILERFSAQQFPDLHSELNLSSLELGDSALYFCATGQGASNEQFFGPGTRLTVL.